Each of the 11 T cell receptor beta chains below was sequenced from the same sample in a study of CD8 T cells in ankylosing spondylitis. Study-wide results and caveats: Apparently characteristic of ankylosing spondylitis blood was a TCR beta motif (fewer than ten highly homologous variants).

No antigen is known for these receptors. MiXCR, run by TCRdb on the 5' RACE reads, gives a single entry per CDR3 protein. This table holds about 800,000 distinct CDR3 sequences, 10% to 15% found once. What was sequenced was blood, either unsorted or a sorted T cell fraction (not recorded which). The receptors come from a male donor with ankylosing spondylitis.

This clonotype was counted between two and nine times. The J gene is TRBJ2-7, the V gene TRBV20-1, with unresolved D. The V end was cut by 6 bases, the J end by 2 bases, with 17 bases between. The germline CDR1 and CDR2 sequences are DFQATT and SNEGSKA (reference sequence). The CDR3 has 14 amino acids. CDR3 residues: CSASAPRYTYEQYF. The CDR3 DNA is TGCAGTGCCAGCGCCCCCCGATATACCTACGAGCAGTACTTC.

This clonotype was picked up a small number of times. J is TRBJ2-2 and V is TRBV6-1, with a weak D call TRBD2 (6 bases). V was pared by 4 bases and J by 7 bases, with 16 bases between. Germline values: CDR1 MNHNS, CDR2 SASEGT. The CDR3 length is 15 residues. The CDR3 coding sequence is TGTGCCAGCAGTGGTACTAGCCACGGTTACGGGGAGCTGTTTTTT. It is translated as CASSGTSHGYGELFF.

The CDR3 here is CASRGDRDTEAFF. The CDR3 DNA reads as TGTGCCAGCAGGGGGGACAGGGACACTGAAGCTTTCTTT. The chain has TRBV6-1 and TRBJ1-1, with 9 bases fitting TRBD1. The CDR3 loop spans 13 amino acids. Germline assignment: CDR1 MNHNS and CDR2 SASEGT. With 6 bases clipped from V and 3 bases from J, the junction kept 2 bases outside the gene matches.

The chain is built from TRBV7-9 and TRBJ1-6; D unclear. Looked up from germline, CDR1 is SEHNR and CDR2 is FQNEAQ (reference sequence). This CDR3 comprises 15 residues. Trimming left V 5 bases short and J 8 bases short, with 16 bases between. In DNA, the CDR3 is TGTGCCAGCAGCAGAGCCTCGGGCGGGCATTCACCCCTCCACTTT. Its protein product is CASSRASGGHSPLHF.

This clonotype was counted at least ten times. The chain employs TRBV7-2 and TRBJ1-1, with D uncertain. Germline V gives CDR1 SGHTA, CDR2 FQGNSA. This CDR3 region has 13 residues. V dropped 6 bases and J dropped 2 bases, with 10 bases sitting between them. The CDR3: CASSLRQNTEAFF. DNA of the CDR3: TGTGCCAGCAGTTTGAGACAAAACACTGAAGCTTTCTTT.

The V call is TRBV20-1, the J call TRBJ2-3; the match to TRBD2 covers 7 bases. Per germline, CDR1 DFQATT and CDR2 SNEGSKA (reference sequence). The V segment lost 6 bases and the J segment 3 bases; nucleotides outside the gene matches: 12. The CDR3 is made up of 15 amino acids. The CDR3 DNA reads TGCAGTGCGCCGAGGCGGGAGCTTCTGACAGATACGCAGTATTTT. Translating gives CSAPRRELLTDTQYF.

The rearrangement uses TRBV20-1 and TRBJ1-2; maybe TRBD1 (6 bases). The CDR3 extends over 14 amino acids. The germline CDR1 and CDR2 sequences are DFQATT and SNEGSKA (reference sequence). Trimming pared 5 bases from V and 3 bases from J, leaving 16 bases between. The CDR3 region is CSAVSGGVDYGYTF. As DNA, the CDR3 is TGCAGTGCTGTCTCGGGGGGCGTTGACTATGGCTACACCTTC.

This clonotype was observed at least ten times. The germline gene is not matched at one end of the junction; a read error may be the cause. The J gene is TRBJ2-5, the V gene TRBV10-3; D remains unclear. This CDR3 has 16 amino acids. Germline CDR1 ENHRY, CDR2 SYGVKD. The CDR3, as DNA: TGTGCCATCAGCGAGTCCCTATCAGGTTTACAAGAGACCCAGTACTTC. It translates to CAISESLSGLQETQYF.

This clonotype was recorded at least ten times. The V and J genes are TRBV5-1 and TRBJ2-3; D unresolved. The CDR3 has 15 amino acids. Germline values: CDR1 SGHRS, CDR2 YFSETQ. Trimming took off 4 bases at V and 6 bases at J, with 18 bases between the two ends. The CDR3 nucleotides read TGCGCCAGCAGCCCCGGAACTATACATGGGGATACGCAGTATTTT. It translates to CASSPGTIHGDTQYF.

This clonotype has a handful of counts. The chain recombines TRBV12-3 or TRBV12-4 with TRBJ1-1; D is undetermined. The CDR3 loop spans 14 amino acids. Trimming took off 3 bases at V and 3 bases at J, with 11 bases between the two ends. CDR3 coding DNA: TGTGCCAGCAGTTTCTTTGGGGTTTACACTGAAGCTTTCTTT. Encoded protein: CASSFFGVYTEAFF.

This clonotype was recorded a few times. The CDR3 coding sequence is TGCAGTGCTAGAGATCGGGACTATAAAGAGACCCAGTACTTC. It is translated as CSARDRDYKETQYF. This sequence joins TRBV20-1 and TRBJ2-5; 7 positions match TRBD2. This CDR3 is built from 14 residues. With 0 bases clipped from V and 3 bases from J, the junction kept 4 bases outside the gene matches. From germline, CDR1 is DFQATT and CDR2 SNEGSKA (reference sequence).